A single T cell receptor (beta chain) is shown here with its context. Antigen specificity is unknown. Second doses that came at about 4 or about 12 weeks were put together. The data stem from a study of T cell responses to AZD1222 COVID-19 vaccine. V gave up 2 bases and J gave up 5 bases, with 13 bases separating them. Germline-derived CDR1 and CDR2 are MDHEN and SYDVKM. The CDR3 contains 15 residues. Only in-frame clones appear in the TCRdb table, and some are missing; sequencing was by immunoSEQ multiplex PCR. The sample has 100,000 to 150,000 clones; more than 75% are singletons. Study results and caveats: CD4 TCRs linked to vaccination spanned spike, dominating at 160-218 and 743-854. Mostly white British, mostly female donors; authors suggested clonal diversity may be underestimated. Reports indicate that nearly half of spike-specific TCRs are directed at unmutated variant regions.

The specimen comprised peripheral blood, sampled 28 days after the second AZD1222 dose. The chain carries TRBV28 and TRBJ2-1; no clear D. This sequence was found in an adult who received the AZD1222 COVID-19 vaccine. CDR3 sequence: CASSLRFSEHNEQFF. CDR3 coding DNA: TGTGCCAGCAGTTTAAGGTTCTCAGAGCACAATGAGCAGTTCTTC.